These T cell receptor beta chains were read from a single sample in a study of blood T cell repertoires in COVID-19. The method was immunoSEQ multiplex PCR; TCRdb's version includes in-frame clones alone and lacks a portion of them. The sample lists 200,000 to 250,000 clones, over 80% seen once, with approximately 3.5% in the top ten. Sequenced input: PBMCs or T cells enriched from blood (not recorded which). The source is a woman under 40 who had been exposed to COVID-19. The CDR3 runs from the conserved cysteine through the conserved F or W. The D gene is left open where the match is weak. Clone size is stated in some rows and not others, as once, few, many or a class when expanded.

D gene: -
clone size: -
V gene: TRBV6-5
J gene: TRBJ1-6
CDR3 DNA: TGTGCCAGCAGTTACTCTTCACAGCCGGGGTCACCCCTCCACTTT
CDR3 protein: CASSYSSQPGSPLHF

D gene: -
clone size: -
V gene: TRBV6-2/TRBV6-3
J gene: TRBJ2-1
CDR3 DNA: TGTGCCAGCAGCTCCGGGAACTTCAATGAGCAGTTCTTC
CDR3 protein: CASSSGNFNEQFF

D gene: TRBD1
clone size: few
V gene: TRBV4-2
J gene: TRBJ2-7
CDR3 DNA: TGTGCCAGCAGCCAACAACAACTCGACAGGGGGTTCTCCTACGAGCAGTACTTC
CDR3 protein: CASSQQQLDRGFSYEQYF

D gene: -
clone size: -
V gene: TRBV5-1
J gene: TRBJ2-7
CDR3 DNA: TGCGCCAGCAGCTTGGTAGCACGCTACGAGCAGTACTTC
CDR3 protein: CASSLVARYEQYF

D gene: TRBD2
clone size: -
V gene: TRBV7-9
J gene: TRBJ2-5
CDR3 DNA: TGTGCCAGCAGCTTAGGGCATGTGGGCGGGAGCAAAGAGACCCAGTACTTC
CDR3 protein: CASSLGHVGGSKETQYF

D gene: -
clone size: -
V gene: TRBV30
J gene: TRBJ1-2
CDR3 DNA: TGTGCCTGGAGTCTGGGGGGGGACTATGGCTACACCTTC
CDR3 protein: CAWSLGGDYGYTF

D gene: -
clone size: -
V gene: TRBV5-1
J gene: TRBJ2-1
CDR3 DNA: TGCGCCAGCAGCTTGGGATCAGGGGTGAGGAATGAGCAGTTCTTC
CDR3 protein: CASSLGSGVRNEQFF

D gene: -
clone size: -
V gene: TRBV21-1
J gene: TRBJ1-6
CDR3 DNA: TGTGCCAGCAGCTTATCCGGGACTCGTGCTTCACCCCTCCACTTT
CDR3 protein: CASSLSGTRASPLHF

D gene: TRBD1
clone size: once
V gene: TRBV5-5
J gene: TRBJ1-2
CDR3 DNA: TGTGCCAGCAGCAGATCTGGGACAGGCCTCGGGGCTAACTATGGCTACACCTTC
CDR3 protein: CASSRSGTGLGANYGYTF

D gene: -
clone size: -
V gene: TRBV2
J gene: TRBJ2-7
CDR3 DNA: TGTGCCAGCAGGAACCCCCTGCGGAGCTCCTACGAGCAGTACTTC
CDR3 protein: CASRNPLRSSYEQYF

D gene: TRBD1
clone size: -
V gene: TRBV2
J gene: TRBJ2-3
CDR3 DNA: TGTGCCAGCATTCCGGACAGGGCGAAGAATTTGAAGGCGAGTGGGCAGTATTTT
CDR3 protein: CASIPDRAKNLKASGQYF

D gene: -
clone size: -
V gene: TRBV10-3
J gene: TRBJ1-6
CDR3 DNA: TGTGCCATCAAACAGGGTGTCGACTATAATTCACCCCTCCACTTT
CDR3 protein: CAIKQGVDYNSPLHF

D gene: -
clone size: -
V gene: TRBV27
J gene: TRBJ2-7
CDR3 DNA: TGTGCCAGCAGTTTATGGAGCGGGCCGACCTACGAGCAGTACTTC
CDR3 protein: CASSLWSGPTYEQYF

D gene: -
clone size: -
V gene: TRBV5-6
J gene: TRBJ1-1
CDR3 DNA: TGTGCCAGCAGCTTGGCGGTAGGGAGCGGCACTGAAGCTTTCTTT
CDR3 protein: CASSLAVGSGTEAFF

D gene: -
clone size: -
V gene: TRBV10-3
J gene: TRBJ2-1
CDR3 DNA: TGTGCCAGTGGGGGGAGGAGCTCCTACAATGAGCAGTTCTTC
CDR3 protein: CASGGRSSYNEQFF

D gene: -
clone size: -
V gene: TRBV28
J gene: TRBJ1-5
CDR3 DNA: TGTGCCAGCTGGGGGGGGAATCAGCCCCAGCATTTT
CDR3 protein: CASWGGNQPQHF

D gene: TRBD1
clone size: -
V gene: TRBV3-1/TRBV3-2
J gene: TRBJ1-2
CDR3 DNA: TGTGCCAGCAGCCACTCCGGGACAGGGTTTGGCTACACCTTC
CDR3 protein: CASSHSGTGFGYTF

D gene: TRBD1
clone size: -
V gene: TRBV4-2
J gene: TRBJ1-1
CDR3 DNA: TGTGCCAGCAGCCCCCGACAGGGGAACGCTGAAGCTTTCTTT
CDR3 protein: CASSPRQGNAEAFF

D gene: TRBD1
clone size: -
V gene: TRBV2
J gene: TRBJ1-3
CDR3 DNA: TGTGCCAGCGGCAGTCGGGGACAGGGGTCAAACACCATATATTTT
CDR3 protein: CASGSRGQGSNTIYF

D gene: TRBD1
clone size: once
V gene: TRBV2
J gene: TRBJ2-5
CDR3 DNA: TGTGCCAGCAGTGAAGCGGCGGGGACAGGGGGAGAGACCCAGTACTTC
CDR3 protein: CASSEAAGTGGETQYF

D gene: TRBD1
clone size: -
V gene: TRBV9
J gene: TRBJ1-3
CDR3 DNA: TGTGCCAGCAGTACTCGACAGGGGGCGAGTGGAAACACCATATATTTT
CDR3 protein: CASSTRQGASGNTIYF

D gene: TRBD2
clone size: -
V gene: TRBV7-9
J gene: TRBJ2-3
CDR3 DNA: TGTGCCAGCAGCTTAGCCAGCGCGTTAGCGGGAGGTAGCACAGATACGCAGTATTTT
CDR3 protein: CASSLASALAGGSTDTQYF

D gene: -
clone size: few
V gene: TRBV5-5
J gene: TRBJ2-7
CDR3 DNA: TGTGCCAGCAGCACGGACAGTATTGTTGTCTACGAGCAGTACTTC
CDR3 protein: CASSTDSIVVYEQYF

D gene: -
clone size: once
V gene: TRBV11-2
J gene: TRBJ2-5
CDR3 DNA: TGTGCCAGCAGCTTAGAGACTAGAGGGACCCAGTACTTC
CDR3 protein: CASSLETRGTQYF

D gene: TRBD2
clone size: once
V gene: TRBV30
J gene: TRBJ2-1
CDR3 DNA: TGTGCCTGGAGCCCCGGACTAGTTAGCTCTTACAATGAGCAGTTCTTC
CDR3 protein: CAWSPGLVSSYNEQFF

D gene: -
clone size: few
V gene: TRBV4-1
J gene: TRBJ1-6
CDR3 DNA: TGCGCCAGCAGCCAAGATCGTGGCTCGAATTCACCCCTCCACTTT
CDR3 protein: CASSQDRGSNSPLHF

D gene: TRBD1
clone size: -
V gene: TRBV4-1
J gene: TRBJ2-3
CDR3 DNA: TGCGCCAGCAGCCGCCATGGACAGGAGAGCACAGATACGCAGTATTTT
CDR3 protein: CASSRHGQESTDTQYF

D gene: -
clone size: -
V gene: TRBV7-9
J gene: TRBJ1-4
CDR3 DNA: TGTGCCAGCAGCTCAGTATTTAAAACTAATGAAAAACTGTTTTTT
CDR3 protein: CASSSVFKTNEKLFF

D gene: TRBD1
clone size: -
V gene: TRBV7-8
J gene: TRBJ2-7
CDR3 DNA: TGTGCCAGCAGCTTAATGGGACAGGGGGGCTACGAGCAGTACTTC
CDR3 protein: CASSLMGQGGYEQYF

D gene: -
clone size: -
V gene: TRBV11-3
J gene: TRBJ2-1
CDR3 DNA: TGTGCCAGCAGCTTGGGGAGTAACAATGAGCAGTTCTTC
CDR3 protein: CASSLGSNNEQFF

D gene: -
clone size: -
V gene: TRBV9
J gene: TRBJ1-4
CDR3 DNA: TGTGCCAGCAGCGCAACCAGTTCTAATGAAAAACTGTTTTTT
CDR3 protein: CASSATSSNEKLFF

D gene: TRBD1
clone size: -
V gene: TRBV5-1
J gene: TRBJ1-1
CDR3 DNA: TGCGCCAGCAGCCCCGGAGGGACAGGGGGCCTAACTTTCTTT
CDR3 protein: CASSPGGTGGLTFF

D gene: -
clone size: -
V gene: TRBV19
J gene: TRBJ2-1
CDR3 DNA: TGTGCCAGTAGTATGCTCGGAGGGTACAATGAGCAGTTCTTC
CDR3 protein: CASSMLGGYNEQFF

D gene: -
clone size: -
V gene: TRBV18
J gene: TRBJ2-3
CDR3 DNA: TGTGCCAGCTCACCACCGATTCCTCTCCAGGGCACAGATACGCAGTATTTT
CDR3 protein: CASSPPIPLQGTDTQYF

D gene: -
clone size: -
V gene: TRBV30
J gene: TRBJ2-3
CDR3 DNA: TGTGCCTGGAATAGCGTGCGTGGGCATACGCAGTATTTT
CDR3 protein: CAWNSVRGHTQYF

D gene: TRBD2
clone size: -
V gene: TRBV9
J gene: TRBJ2-7
CDR3 DNA: TGTGCCAGCAGCGTCGGACTAGCGGGAGATGAAGAGCAGTACTTC
CDR3 protein: CASSVGLAGDEEQYF

D gene: TRBD1
clone size: -
V gene: TRBV10-3
J gene: TRBJ1-2
CDR3 DNA: TGTGCCACCCACCGGACAGGGGAAGGCTACACCTTC
CDR3 protein: CATHRTGEGYTF

D gene: -
clone size: -
V gene: TRBV6-1
J gene: TRBJ2-2
CDR3 DNA: TGTGCCAGCAGTGTCAGATCGTTATCGAACACCGGGGAGCTGTTTTTT
CDR3 protein: CASSVRSLSNTGELFF

D gene: -
clone size: -
V gene: TRBV7-9
J gene: TRBJ2-7
CDR3 DNA: TGTGCCAGCAGCCACATCGAGGGGACTGCCTACGAGCAGTACTTC
CDR3 protein: CASSHIEGTAYEQYF

D gene: -
clone size: -
V gene: TRBV21-1
J gene: TRBJ2-7
CDR3 DNA: TGTGCCAGCAGCAAAGCGGGACAGGCAATGGTCTACGAGCAGTACTTC
CDR3 protein: CASSKAGQAMVYEQYF

D gene: TRBD1
clone size: once
V gene: TRBV30
J gene: TRBJ1-4
CDR3 DNA: TGTGCCTGGAGTCCCAGGGGGCGGACTAATGAAAAACTGTTTTTT
CDR3 protein: CAWSPRGRTNEKLFF

D gene: TRBD1
clone size: -
V gene: TRBV9
J gene: TRBJ2-5
CDR3 DNA: TGTGCCAGCAGCCTGGACAGGGGTTGGGAGACCCAGTACTTC
CDR3 protein: CASSLDRGWETQYF

D gene: -
clone size: -
V gene: TRBV28
J gene: TRBJ2-7
CDR3 DNA: TGTGCCAGCAGGTCCTCAGGAACCTACGAGCAGTACTTC
CDR3 protein: CASRSSGTYEQYF

D gene: TRBD2
clone size: once
V gene: TRBV5-1
J gene: TRBJ2-7
CDR3 DNA: TGCGCCAGCAGCCCGGGACTAGCGGGATTGTACGAGCAGTACTTC
CDR3 protein: CASSPGLAGLYEQYF

D gene: TRBD2
clone size: -
V gene: TRBV14
J gene: TRBJ2-1
CDR3 DNA: TGTGCCAGCAGCCAAGAGAGACTAGCATTCAATGAGCAGTTCTTC
CDR3 protein: CASSQERLAFNEQFF

D gene: -
clone size: few
V gene: TRBV7-9
J gene: TRBJ2-7
CDR3 DNA: TGTGCCAGCAGCTTAGTGGCGGGACTTGTCCACGAGCAGTACTTC
CDR3 protein: CASSLVAGLVHEQYF

D gene: -
clone size: few
V gene: TRBV30
J gene: TRBJ1-4
CDR3 DNA: TGTGCCTGGAGACGACAGGCAACTAATGAAAAACTGTTTTTT
CDR3 protein: CAWRRQATNEKLFF

D gene: TRBD1
clone size: -
V gene: TRBV2
J gene: TRBJ2-6
CDR3 DNA: TGTGCCAGGACAGGGTATAATGCTGGGGCCAACGTCCTGACTTTC
CDR3 protein: CARTGYNAGANVLTF

D gene: -
clone size: -
V gene: TRBV30
J gene: TRBJ1-1
CDR3 DNA: TGTGCCTGGAGTGTACCAGGGAGGACTGAAGCTTTCTTT
CDR3 protein: CAWSVPGRTEAFF

D gene: -
clone size: -
V gene: TRBV21-1
J gene: TRBJ1-6
CDR3 DNA: TGTGCCAGCAGCAAGGCAAATTCACCCCTCCACTTT
CDR3 protein: CASSKANSPLHF

D gene: TRBD1
clone size: -
V gene: TRBV19
J gene: TRBJ2-1
CDR3 DNA: TGTGCCAGTAGTGCGTGGGGGACCACAGGGGGCACGTATGAGCAGTTCTTC
CDR3 protein: CASSAWGTTGGTYEQFF

D gene: -
clone size: -
V gene: TRBV2
J gene: TRBJ2-1
CDR3 DNA: TGTGCCAGCAGTGTTCCCAGGGTGGGTGAGCAGTTCTTC
CDR3 protein: CASSVPRVGEQFF

D gene: -
clone size: -
V gene: TRBV5-1
J gene: TRBJ1-1
CDR3 DNA: TGCGCCAGCAGCTTCACCACTAAAAGCGACACTGAAGCTTTCTTT
CDR3 protein: CASSFTTKSDTEAFF